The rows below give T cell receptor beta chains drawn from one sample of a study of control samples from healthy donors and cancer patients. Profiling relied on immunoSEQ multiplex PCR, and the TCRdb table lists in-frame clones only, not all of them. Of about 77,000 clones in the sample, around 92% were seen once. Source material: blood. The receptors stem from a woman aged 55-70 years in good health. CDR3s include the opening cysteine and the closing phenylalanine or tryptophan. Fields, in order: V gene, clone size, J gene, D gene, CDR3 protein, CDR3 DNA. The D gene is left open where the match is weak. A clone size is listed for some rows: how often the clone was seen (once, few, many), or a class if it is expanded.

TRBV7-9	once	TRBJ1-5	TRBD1	CASSPGQGDQPQHF	TGTGCCAGCAGCCCAGGACAGGGGGATCAGCCCCAGCATTTT
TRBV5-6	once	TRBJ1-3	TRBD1	CASSPDRGLSGNTIYF	TGTGCCAGCAGCCCGGACAGGGGGCTTTCTGGAAACACCATATATTTT
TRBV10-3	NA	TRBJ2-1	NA	CAISERGTFVEQFF	TGTGCCATCAGTGAGAGGGGGACGTTCGTGGAGCAGTTCTTC
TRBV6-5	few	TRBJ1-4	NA	CASNKRDEKLFF	TGTGCCAGCAATAAAAGGGATGAAAAACTGTTTTTT
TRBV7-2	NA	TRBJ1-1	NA	CASSYTGGVNTEAFF	TGTGCCAGCAGCTATACGGGGGGGGTGAACACTGAAGCTTTCTTT
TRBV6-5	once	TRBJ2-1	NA	CASSRSLENYNEQFF	TGTGCCAGCAGTAGGTCCCTAGAGAACTACAATGAGCAGTTCTTC
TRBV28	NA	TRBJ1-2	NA	CASSSGQIYGYTF	TGTGCCAGCAGTTCCGGACAGATCTATGGCTACACCTTC
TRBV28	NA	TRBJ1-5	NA	CASSLPRGYQPQHF	TGTGCCAGCAGTTTACCGAGGGGTTATCAGCCCCAGCATTTT
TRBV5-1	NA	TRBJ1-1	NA	CASSLLGHTNTEAFF	TGCGCCAGCAGCTTGTTGGGACATACGAACACTGAAGCTTTCTTT
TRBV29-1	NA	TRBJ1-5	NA	CRGQPQHF	TGCAGAGGACAGCCCCAGCATTTT
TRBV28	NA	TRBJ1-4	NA	CASSRAGEKLFF	TGTGCCAGCAGCCGCGCAGGGGAAAAACTGTTTTTT
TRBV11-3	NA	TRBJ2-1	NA	CASSNGQGGSYNEQFF	TGTGCCAGCAGCAACGGGCAGGGTGGCTCCTACAATGAGCAGTTCTTC
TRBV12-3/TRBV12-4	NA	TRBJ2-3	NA	CASSFQTTDTQYF	TGTGCCAGCAGTTTTCAGACGACAGATACGCAGTATTTT
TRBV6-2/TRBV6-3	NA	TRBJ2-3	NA	CASSYGPTDTQYF	TGTGCCAGCAGTTACGGACCGACAGATACGCAGTATTTT
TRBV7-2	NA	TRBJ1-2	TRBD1	CASSRPGQPYGYTF	TGTGCCAGCTCCCGGCCGGGACAGCCCTATGGCTACACCTTC
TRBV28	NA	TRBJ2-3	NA	CASSSDSDTQYF	TGTGCCAGCAGTTCAGACTCAGATACGCAGTATTTT